These 11 T cell receptor beta chains originate from one sample sequenced in a study of cytomegalovirus exposure and HLA in healthy donors. Use of 60 Vbeta and 13 Jbeta primers characterized the PCR. Data came from immunoSEQ multiplex PCR; TCRdb stores just in-frame clones and leaves some out. The table records some 120,000 clones, approximately 83% of them present only once. The sample taken for sequencing was PBMCs. All receptors derive from a woman aged 40-49 years in good health and CMV-seropositive.

This clone was seen a handful of times. This chain uses TRBV27 with TRBJ1-1; perhaps TRBD1 as D (6 bases). The CDR3 spans 14 residues. V lost 3 bases, J lost 3 bases, and 11 bases lay in between. CDR1 is MNHEY and CDR2 is SMNVEV in the germline V gene (reference sequence). The CDR3 is CASSLGRGHTEAFF. Here the CDR3 DNA reads TGTGCCAGCAGTTTGGGCAGGGGTCACACTGAAGCTTTCTTT.

The rearrangement links TRBV11-3 to TRBJ2-1; 8 positions agree with TRBD2. With V trimmed by 5 bases and J by 6 bases, 3 bases remained unmatched. The CDR3 totals 13 residues. Germline CDR1 is SGHNT and CDR2 is YENEEA. The CDR3 DNA is TGTGCCAGCAGCCCGACTAGCGCCAATGAGCAGTTCTTC. It codes for CASSPTSANEQFF.

This clone has just one count. The chain recombines TRBV18 with TRBJ1-4; D uncertain. The CDR3 has 15 amino acids. Trimming left V 0 bases short and J 4 bases short, with 9 bases between. Germline CDR1 KGHSH, CDR2 LQKENI. The CDR3 nucleotides read TGTGCCAGCTCACCACCGGCGGTGTTTAATGAAAAACTGTTTTTT. This encodes CASSPPAVFNEKLFF.

The rearrangement joins TRBV18 to TRBJ1-1; D gene unclear. This CDR3 is 13 amino acids long. Germline CDR1 is KGHSH and CDR2 is LQKENI. Trimming took 8 bases from V and 5 from J, leaving 15 bases between them. The CDR3 DNA is TGTGCCAGCGACTCGTCGGGAGTGACTGAAGCTTTCTTT. Translated, it gives CASDSSGVTEAFF.

V usage is TRBV6-5 and J usage is TRBJ2-2, with D hard to call. Germline CDR1 reads MNHEY; CDR2 reads SVGAGI. Trimming took off 5 bases at V and 0 bases at J, with 10 bases between the two ends. The CDR3 has 15 amino acids. The CDR3 region has the DNA TGTGCCAGCAGTCCGAGCTCCGCGAACACCGGGGAGCTGTTTTTT. As protein: CASSPSSANTGELFF.

This clone appeared a few times. This chain links TRBV14 with TRBJ2-1, with 8 bases identical to TRBD2. From germline, CDR1 is SGHDN and CDR2 FVKESK. V shed 4 bases, J shed 3 bases, and the junction held 2 bases outside the gene matches. This CDR3 spans 14 amino acids. The chain's CDR3 is CASSRTSIYNEQFF. CDR3 in DNA: TGTGCCAGCAGCCGGACTAGCATCTACAATGAGCAGTTCTTC.

The chain's CDR3 is CASSLNTAVYGYTF. CDR3 bases: TGCGCCAGCAGCTTGAACACGGCGGTATATGGCTACACCTTC. This chain joins TRBV5-1 and TRBJ1-2; D not certain. Germline CDR1 reads SGHRS; CDR2 reads YFSETQ. V lost 1 base to trimming and J lost 5 bases, with 12 bases between them. The CDR3 is made up of 14 amino acids.

The chain links TRBV5-6 to TRBJ2-4, with 7 bases identical to TRBD2. The CDR3 has 16 amino acids. V lost 4 bases and J lost 2; bases outside the gene matches: 9. Germline loops: CDR1 SGHDT, CDR2 YYEEEE. In DNA, the CDR3 is TGTGCCAGCAGCCCAAGTGGGGAGGGGTCCAAAAACATTCAGTACTTC. This translates into CASSPSGEGSKNIQYF.

This chain uses TRBV5-1 with TRBJ2-1, with 8 bases fitting TRBD1. This CDR3 contains 15 residues. After removal of 4 bases from V and 10 bases from J, the junction contained 13 bases not matched to a gene. Germline V gives CDR1 SGHRS, CDR2 YFSETQ. The CDR3 sequence is CASSTSGTGGDEQFF. The CDR3 region has the DNA TGCGCCAGCAGCACCTCCGGGACAGGCGGCGACGAGCAGTTCTTC.

This chain connects TRBV14 to TRBJ1-1; D is unresolved. V lost 8 bases, J lost 3 bases, and 7 bases lay in between. This CDR3 region has 11 residues. Germline-derived CDR1 and CDR2 are SGHDN and FVKESK. The CDR3 coding sequence is TGTGCCAGCGGGAGGTACACTGAAGCTTTCTTT. Translating it yields CASGRYTEAFF.

The rearrangement uses TRBV19 and TRBJ2-6, with D maybe TRBD1 (6 bases). The CDR3 length is 15 residues. CDR1 and CDR2 (germline): LNHDA, SQIVND (reference sequence). The germline V and J ends were trimmed by 7 bases and 0 bases, with 10 bases remaining between them. The DNA of the CDR3 is TGTGCCAGTAAAAAACAGGGCTCTGGGGCCAACGTCCTGACTTTC. Encoded protein: CASKKQGSGANVLTF. Drawing the rest from reference TRBV19 and TRBJ2-6, the complete variable domain is DGGITQSPKYLFRKEGQNVTLSCEQNLNHDAMYWYRQDPGQGLRLIYYSQIVNDFQKGDIAEGYSVSREKKESFPLTVTSAQKNPTAFYLCASKKQGSGANVLTFGAGSRLTVL.